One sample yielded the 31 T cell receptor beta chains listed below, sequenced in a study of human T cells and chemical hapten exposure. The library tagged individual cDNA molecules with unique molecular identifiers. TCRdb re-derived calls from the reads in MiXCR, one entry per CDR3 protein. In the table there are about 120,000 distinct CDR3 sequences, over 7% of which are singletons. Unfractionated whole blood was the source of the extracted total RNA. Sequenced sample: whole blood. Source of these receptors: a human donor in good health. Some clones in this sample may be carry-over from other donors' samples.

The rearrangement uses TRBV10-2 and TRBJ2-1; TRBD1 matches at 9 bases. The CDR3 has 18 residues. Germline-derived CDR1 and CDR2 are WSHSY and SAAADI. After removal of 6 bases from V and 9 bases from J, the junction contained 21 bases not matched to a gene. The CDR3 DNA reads TGCGCCAGCAGCAGGGACAGGGCGAAAGGTTATATCGACGGTGAGCAGTTCTTC. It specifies CASSRDRAKGYIDGEQFF.

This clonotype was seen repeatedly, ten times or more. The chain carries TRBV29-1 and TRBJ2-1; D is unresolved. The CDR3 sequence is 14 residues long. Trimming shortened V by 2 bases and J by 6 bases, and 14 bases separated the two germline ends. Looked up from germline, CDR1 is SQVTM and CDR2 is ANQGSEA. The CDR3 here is CSVEPNLFGNEQFF. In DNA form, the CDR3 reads TGCAGCGTTGAACCTAATCTTTTTGGCAATGAGCAGTTCTTC.

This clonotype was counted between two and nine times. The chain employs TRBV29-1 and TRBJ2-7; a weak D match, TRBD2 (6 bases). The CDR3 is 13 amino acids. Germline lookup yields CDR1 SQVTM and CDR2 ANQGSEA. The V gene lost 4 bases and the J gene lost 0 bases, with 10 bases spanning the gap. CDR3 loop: CSVAGLLSYEQYF. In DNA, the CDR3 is TGCAGCGTTGCGGGACTGCTCTCCTACGAGCAGTACTTC.

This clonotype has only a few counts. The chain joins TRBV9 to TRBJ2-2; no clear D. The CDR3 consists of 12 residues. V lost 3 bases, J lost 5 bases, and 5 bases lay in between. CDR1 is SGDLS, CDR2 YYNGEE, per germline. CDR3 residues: CASSANTGELFF. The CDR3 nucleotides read TGTGCCAGCAGCGCAAATACCGGGGAGCTGTTTTTT.

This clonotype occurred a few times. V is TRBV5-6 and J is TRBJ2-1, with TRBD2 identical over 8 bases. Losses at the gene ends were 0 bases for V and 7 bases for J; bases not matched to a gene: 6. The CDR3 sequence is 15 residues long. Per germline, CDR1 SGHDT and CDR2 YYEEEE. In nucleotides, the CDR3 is TGTGCCAGCAGCTTGGAAACTAGCGGACGTAATGAGCAGTTCTTC. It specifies CASSLETSGRNEQFF.

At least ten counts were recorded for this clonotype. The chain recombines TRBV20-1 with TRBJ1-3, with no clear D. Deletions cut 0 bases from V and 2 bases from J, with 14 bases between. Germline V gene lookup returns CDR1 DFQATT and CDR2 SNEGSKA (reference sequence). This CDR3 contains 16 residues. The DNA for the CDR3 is TGCAGTGCTAGAGATCAGGCCAGACTGCCTGGAAACACCATATATTTT. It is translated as CSARDQARLPGNTIYF.

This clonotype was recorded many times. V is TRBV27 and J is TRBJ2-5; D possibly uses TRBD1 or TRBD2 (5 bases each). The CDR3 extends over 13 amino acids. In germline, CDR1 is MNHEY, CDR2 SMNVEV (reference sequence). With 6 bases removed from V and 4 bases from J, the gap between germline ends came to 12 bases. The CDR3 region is CASRRGRGETQYF. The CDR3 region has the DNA TGTGCCAGCAGAAGGGGTCGGGGAGAGACCCAGTACTTC.

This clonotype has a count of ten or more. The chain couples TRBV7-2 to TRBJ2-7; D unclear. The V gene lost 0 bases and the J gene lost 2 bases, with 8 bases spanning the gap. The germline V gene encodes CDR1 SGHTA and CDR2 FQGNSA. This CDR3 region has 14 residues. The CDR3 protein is CASSLAQVPYEQYF. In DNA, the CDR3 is TGTGCCAGCAGCTTAGCTCAGGTCCCCTACGAGCAGTACTTC.

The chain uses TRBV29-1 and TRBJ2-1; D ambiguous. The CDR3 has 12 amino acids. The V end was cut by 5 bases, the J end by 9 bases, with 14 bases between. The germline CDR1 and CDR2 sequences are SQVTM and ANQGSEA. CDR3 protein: CSVSLAATEQFF. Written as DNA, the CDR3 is TGCAGCGTTTCCCTGGCCGCAACTGAGCAGTTCTTC.

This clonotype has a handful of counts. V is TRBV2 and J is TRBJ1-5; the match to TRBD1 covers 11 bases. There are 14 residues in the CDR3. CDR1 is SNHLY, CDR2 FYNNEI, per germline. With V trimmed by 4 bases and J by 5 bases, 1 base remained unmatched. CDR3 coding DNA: TGTGCCAGCAGTGGGACAGGGGGCGATCAGCCCCAGCATTTT. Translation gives CASSGTGGDQPQHF.

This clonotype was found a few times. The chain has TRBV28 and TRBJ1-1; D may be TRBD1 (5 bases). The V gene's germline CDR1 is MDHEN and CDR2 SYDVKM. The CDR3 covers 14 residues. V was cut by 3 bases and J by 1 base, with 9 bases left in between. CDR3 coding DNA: TGTGCCAGCAGTTTGAGACAGCGGAACACTGAAGCTTTCTTT. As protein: CASSLRQRNTEAFF.

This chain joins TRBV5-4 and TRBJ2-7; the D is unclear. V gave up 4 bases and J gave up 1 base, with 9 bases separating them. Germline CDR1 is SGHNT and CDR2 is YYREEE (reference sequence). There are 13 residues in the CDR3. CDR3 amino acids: CASSPGNSYEQYF. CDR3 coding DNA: TGTGCCAGCAGCCCCGGCAATTCCTACGAGCAGTACTTC.

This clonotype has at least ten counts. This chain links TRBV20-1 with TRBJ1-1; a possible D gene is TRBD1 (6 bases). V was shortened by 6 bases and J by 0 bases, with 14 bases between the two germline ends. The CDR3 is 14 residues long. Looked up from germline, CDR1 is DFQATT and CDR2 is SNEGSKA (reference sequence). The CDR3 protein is CSAARGLMNTEAFF. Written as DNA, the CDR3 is TGCAGTGCCGCCAGGGGCCTTATGAACACTGAAGCTTTCTTT.

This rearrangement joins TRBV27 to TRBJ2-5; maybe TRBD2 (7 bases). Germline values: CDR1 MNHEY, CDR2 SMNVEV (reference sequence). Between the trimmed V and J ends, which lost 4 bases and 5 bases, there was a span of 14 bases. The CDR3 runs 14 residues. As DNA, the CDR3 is TGTGCCAGCAGTTCGGCGGGGGCGGGGGAGACCCAGTACTTC. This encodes CASSSAGAGETQYF.

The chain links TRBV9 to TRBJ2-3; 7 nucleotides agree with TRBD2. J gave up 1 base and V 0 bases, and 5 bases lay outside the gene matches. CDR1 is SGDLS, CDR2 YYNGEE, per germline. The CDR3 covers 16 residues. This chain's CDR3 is CASSVERSGGTDTQYF. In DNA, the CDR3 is TGTGCCAGCAGCGTAGAGCGAAGCGGGGGCACAGATACGCAGTATTTT.

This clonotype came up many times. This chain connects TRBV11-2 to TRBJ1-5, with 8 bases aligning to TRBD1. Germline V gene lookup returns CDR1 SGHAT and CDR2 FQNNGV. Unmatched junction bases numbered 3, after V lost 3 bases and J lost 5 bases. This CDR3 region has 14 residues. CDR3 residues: CASSFGQGDQPQHF. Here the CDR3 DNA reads TGTGCCAGCAGCTTCGGACAGGGTGATCAGCCCCAGCATTTT.

CDR3 bases: TGTGCCATCGCCAGAGGGGACAATCAGCCCCAGCATTTT. Protein sequence: CAIARGDNQPQHF. The V gene is TRBV10-3, the J gene TRBJ1-5; a weak D match, TRBD1 (5 bases). The CDR3 is made up of 13 amino acids. V lost 8 bases, J lost 3 bases, and 11 bases lay in between. The V gene's germline CDR1 is ENHRY and CDR2 SYGVKD.

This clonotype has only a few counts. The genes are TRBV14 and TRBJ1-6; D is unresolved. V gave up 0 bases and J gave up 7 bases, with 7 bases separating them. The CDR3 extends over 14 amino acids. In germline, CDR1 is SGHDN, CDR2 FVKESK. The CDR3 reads CASSQDRTNSPLHF. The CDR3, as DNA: TGTGCCAGCAGCCAAGACAGGACGAATTCACCCCTCCACTTT.

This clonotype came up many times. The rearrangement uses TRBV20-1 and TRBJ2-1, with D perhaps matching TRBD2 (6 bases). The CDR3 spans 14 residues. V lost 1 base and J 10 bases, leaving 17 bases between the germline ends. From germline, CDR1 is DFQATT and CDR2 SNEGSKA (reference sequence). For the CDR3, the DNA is TGCAGTGCTAGAGTCCCGGGGACTTCAGGAGAGCAGTTCTTC. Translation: CSARVPGTSGEQFF.

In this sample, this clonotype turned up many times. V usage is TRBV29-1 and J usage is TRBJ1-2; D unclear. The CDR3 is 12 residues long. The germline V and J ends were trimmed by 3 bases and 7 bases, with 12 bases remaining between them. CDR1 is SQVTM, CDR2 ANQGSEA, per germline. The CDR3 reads CSVEAASGGYTF. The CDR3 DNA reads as TGCAGCGTTGAGGCCGCATCCGGTGGCTACACCTTC.

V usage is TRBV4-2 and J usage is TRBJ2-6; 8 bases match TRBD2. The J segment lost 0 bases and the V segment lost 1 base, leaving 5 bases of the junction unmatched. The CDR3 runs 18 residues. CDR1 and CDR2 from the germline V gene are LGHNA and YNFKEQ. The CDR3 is CASSQASSGPSGANVLTF. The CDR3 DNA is TGTGCCAGCAGCCAAGCGTCTAGCGGGCCCTCTGGGGCCAACGTCCTGACTTTC.

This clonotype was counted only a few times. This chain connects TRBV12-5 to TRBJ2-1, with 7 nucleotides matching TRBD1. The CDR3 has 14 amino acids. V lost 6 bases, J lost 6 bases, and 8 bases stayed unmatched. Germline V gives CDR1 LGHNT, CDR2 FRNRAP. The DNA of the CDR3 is TGTGCTAGTGGGGAAGGGGGCGCCGGCAATGAGCAGTTCTTC. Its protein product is CASGEGGAGNEQFF.

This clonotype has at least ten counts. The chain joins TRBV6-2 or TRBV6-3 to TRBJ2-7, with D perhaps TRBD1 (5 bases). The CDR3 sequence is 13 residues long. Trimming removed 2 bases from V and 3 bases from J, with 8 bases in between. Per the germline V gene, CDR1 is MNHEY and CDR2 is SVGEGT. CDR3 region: CASSYPRDYEQYF. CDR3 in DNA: TGTGCCAGCAGTTACCCCAGGGACTACGAGCAGTACTTC.

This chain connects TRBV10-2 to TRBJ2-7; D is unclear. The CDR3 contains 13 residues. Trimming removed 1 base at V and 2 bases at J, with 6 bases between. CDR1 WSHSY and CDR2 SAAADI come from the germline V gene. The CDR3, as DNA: TGCGCCAGCAGTGAGTGGGAACCCTACGAGCAGTACTTC. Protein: CASSEWEPYEQYF.

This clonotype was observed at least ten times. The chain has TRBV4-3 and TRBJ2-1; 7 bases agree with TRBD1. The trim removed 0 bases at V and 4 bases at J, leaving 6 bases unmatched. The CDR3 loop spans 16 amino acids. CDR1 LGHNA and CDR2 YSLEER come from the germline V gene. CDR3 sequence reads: CASSQDYRGPYNEQFF. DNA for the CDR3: TGCGCCAGCAGCCAAGATTACAGGGGCCCTTACAATGAGCAGTTCTTC.

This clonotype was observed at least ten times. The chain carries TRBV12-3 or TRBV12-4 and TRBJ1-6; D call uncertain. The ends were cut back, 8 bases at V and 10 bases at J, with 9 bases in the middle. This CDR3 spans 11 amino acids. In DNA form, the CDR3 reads TGTGCCAGCTCAAGGGAGTCACCCCTCCACTTT. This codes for CASSRESPLHF.

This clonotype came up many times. CDR3 region: CASSLGTRFVGAFF. In nucleotides, the CDR3 is TGTGCCAGCAGTTTGGGGACACGGTTTGTGGGGGCTTTCTTT. The chain employs TRBV12-3 or TRBV12-4 and TRBJ1-1; tentatively, D is TRBD1 (6 bases). The CDR3 contains 14 residues. V lost 3 bases and J 11 bases, leaving 19 bases between the germline ends.

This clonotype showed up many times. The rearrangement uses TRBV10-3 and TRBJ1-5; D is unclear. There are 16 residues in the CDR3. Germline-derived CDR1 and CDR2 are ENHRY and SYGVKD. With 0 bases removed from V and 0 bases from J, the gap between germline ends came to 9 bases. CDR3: CAISESTLGSNQPQHF. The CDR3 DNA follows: TGTGCCATCAGTGAGTCGACATTGGGTAGCAATCAGCCCCAGCATTTT.

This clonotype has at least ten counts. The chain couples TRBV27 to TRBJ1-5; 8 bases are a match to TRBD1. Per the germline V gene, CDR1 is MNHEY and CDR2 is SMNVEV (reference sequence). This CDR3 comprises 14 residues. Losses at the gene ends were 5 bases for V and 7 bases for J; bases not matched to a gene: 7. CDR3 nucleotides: TGTGCCAGCAGTCGGACAGGGAGGGAGCAGCCCCAGCATTTT. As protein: CASSRTGREQPQHF.

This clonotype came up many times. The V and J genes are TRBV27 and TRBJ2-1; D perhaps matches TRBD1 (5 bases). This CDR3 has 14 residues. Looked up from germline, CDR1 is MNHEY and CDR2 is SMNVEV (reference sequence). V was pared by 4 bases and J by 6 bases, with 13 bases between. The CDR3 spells CASSSPQGGNEQFF. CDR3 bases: TGTGCCAGCAGTTCTCCTCAGGGTGGCAATGAGCAGTTCTTC.

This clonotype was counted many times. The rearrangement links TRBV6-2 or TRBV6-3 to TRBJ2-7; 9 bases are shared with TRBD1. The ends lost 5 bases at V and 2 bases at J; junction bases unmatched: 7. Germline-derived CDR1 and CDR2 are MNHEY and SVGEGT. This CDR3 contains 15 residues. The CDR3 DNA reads TGTGCCAGCAGTCCAACCGGGACAGGGACCTACGAGCAGTACTTC. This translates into CASSPTGTGTYEQYF.